The T cell receptor (beta chain) described here comes from a study of blood T cell repertoires in COVID-19. Study details: COVID-19 samples collected from the United States, Italy and Spain covered acute and convalescent phases.

Germline loops: CDR1 MNHEY, CDR2 SMNVEV (reference sequence). The CDR3 length is 14 residues. Losses at the gene ends were 5 bases for V and 1 base for J; bases not matched to a gene: 4. Clones were sequenced by immunoSEQ multiplex PCR, and TCRdb holds only the in-frame ones, with some missing. The data hold about 160,000 clones, with around 80% observed a single time. Material: peripheral blood. The origin of this receptor is a woman aged 80 or over with acute or convalescent COVID-19. The chain has TRBV27 and TRBJ1-1; 7 bases match TRBD1. The CDR3 sequence is CASSTGQANTEAFF. CDR3 DNA sequence: TGTGCCAGCAGTACCGGACAGGCGAACACTGAAGCTTTCTTT.